Detailed here is one T cell receptor beta chain. The CDR3 covers 15 residues. V gave up 1 base and J gave up 2 bases; unmatched junction bases: 3. Per the germline V gene, CDR1 is LNHDA and CDR2 is SQIVND (reference sequence). The data were taken from a study of blood T cell repertoires in COVID-19. The table came from immunoSEQ multiplex PCR; TCRdb's copy has only in-frame clones and leaves some out. The data hold 300,000 to 500,000 clones, with more than 75% observed a single time. The chain employs TRBV19 and TRBJ2-7; 9 bases are shared with TRBD1. This TCR derives from a woman aged 30 to 39 with acute COVID-19. The specimen was PBMCs or T cells enriched from blood (not recorded which). CDR3 region: CASSIVTGGAYEQYF. Written as DNA, the CDR3 is TGTGCCAGTAGTATAGTTACAGGGGGCGCCTACGAGCAGTACTTC. Full variable domain (missing parts from reference TRBV19 and TRBJ2-7): DGGITQSPKYLFRKEGQNVTLSCEQNLNHDAMYWYRQDPGQGLRLIYYSQIVNDFQKGDIAEGYSVSREKKESFPLTVTSAQKNPTAFYLCASSIVTGGAYEQYFGPGTRLTVT.